This T cell receptor (beta chain) derives from a study of cytotoxic CD8 clonotypes in ibrutinib-treated CLL. Extraction of approximately 2.2 micrograms of genomic DNA from cryopreserved PBMCs supplied material for TCR beta libraries. Findings of the study overall: Progressing and sustained-remission patients had different sampling times.

Germline V gene sequence: CDR1 SGHDT, CDR2 YYEEEE. V lost 1 base to trimming and J lost 1 base, with 9 bases between them. The CDR3 totals 15 residues. Libraries were prepared by immunoSEQ multiplex PCR; TCRdb keeps only in-frame clonotypes and omits some of them. The sample yields about 97,000 clones, approximately 80% seen once. This clone appeared once. Its target is unknown. The TCR comes from a human donor with chronic lymphocytic leukemia. The J gene is TRBJ1-5, the V gene TRBV5-6, with D possibly TRBD1 on 5 matching bases. The sequenced sample was PBMCs, obtained after 24 months of ibrutinib treatment. This CDR3 is CASSLRQGSNQPQHF. The CDR3 DNA sequence: TGTGCCAGCAGCTTGAGGCAGGGAAGCAATCAGCCCCAGCATTTT.